These 14 T cell receptor beta chains originate from one sample sequenced in a study of T cell responses to AZD1222 COVID-19 vaccine. Sequencing used immunoSEQ multiplex PCR; TCRdb keeps in-frame clones, though not all of them. The data hold about 81,000 clones, with under 95% observed a single time. Sequencing used peripheral blood, obtained 28 days after the second AZD1222 dose. All receptors come from an adult who received the AZD1222 COVID-19 vaccine.

A few counts support this clone. The chain joins TRBV25-1 to TRBJ2-5; D is unresolved. In germline, CDR1 is MGHDK, CDR2 SYGVNS. Trimming removed 7 bases at V and 1 base at J, with 10 bases between. The CDR3 has 13 residues. In nucleotides, the CDR3 is TGTGCCAGCAAAAAGGAGAGCCAAGAGACCCAGTACTTC. Residues: CASKKESQETQYF.

The DNA of the CDR3 is TGTGCCGGCACGCCGTGGCAGGTGGTTGGCTACACCTTC. It encodes CAGTPWQVVGYTF. The J gene is TRBJ1-2, the V gene TRBV19; D is ambiguous. The CDR3 is 13 amino acids. Trimming pared 11 bases from V and 7 bases from J, leaving 20 bases between. The V gene's germline CDR1 is LNHDA and CDR2 SQIVND (reference sequence).

The chain has TRBV28 and TRBJ2-7, with 7 bases fitting TRBD2. V lost 9 bases to trimming and J lost 2 bases; unmatched junction nucleotides: 10. Germline V gene lookup returns CDR1 MDHEN and CDR2 SYDVKM. The CDR3 has 14 residues. This CDR3 reads CASLAPGTTYEQYF. The CDR3 nucleotides are TGTGCCAGTTTGGCCCCCGGGACTACCTACGAGCAGTACTTC. Full variable domain (rest looked up from reference TRBV28 and TRBJ2-7): DVKVTQSSRYLVKRTGEKVFLECVQDMDHENMFWYRQDPGLGLRLIYFSYDVKMKEKGDIPEGYSVSREKKERFSLILESASTNQTSMYLCASLAPGTTYEQYFGPGTRLTVT.

This clone was recorded a few times. The V call is TRBV27, the J call TRBJ1-4, with TRBD1 matching 8 bases. Unmatched junction bases numbered 8, after V lost 5 bases and J lost 3 bases. The CDR3 consists of 16 residues. In germline, CDR1 is MNHEY, CDR2 SMNVEV (reference sequence). The CDR3 DNA follows: TGTGCCAGCAGTCCTGGACAGGGCATGTCTAATGAAAAACTGTTTTTT. It codes for CASSPGQGMSNEKLFF.

V and J are TRBV7-8 and TRBJ1-1, with D possibly being TRBD1 (6 bases). The CDR3 spans 15 residues. Germline V gene lookup returns CDR1 SGHVS and CDR2 FQNEAQ. V was cut by 5 bases and J by 1 base, with 14 bases left in between. CDR3 loop: CASSPSGTQNTEAFF. The CDR3 nucleotides read TGTGCCAGCAGCCCATCCGGGACACAGAACACTGAAGCTTTCTTT.

V usage is TRBV5-1 and J usage is TRBJ1-4, with D perhaps TRBD1 (5 bases). The CDR3 is 15 residues long. V was shortened by 4 bases and J by 8 bases, with 18 bases between the two germline ends. Per the germline V gene, CDR1 is SGHRS and CDR2 is YFSETQ. DNA of the CDR3: TGCGCCAGCAGCCCATCCGGCAGGGATCTCGAAAAACTGTTTTTT. It yields the protein CASSPSGRDLEKLFF.

This rearrangement joins TRBV6-5 to TRBJ1-2; TRBD1 aligns across 7 bases. The junction had 7 bases not matched to a gene; V was cut back by 0 bases and J by 9 bases. This CDR3 is built from 14 residues. Germline V gene lookup returns CDR1 MNHEY and CDR2 SVGAGI. This CDR3 reads CASSYSGDRLSYTF. CDR3 nucleotide sequence: TGTGCCAGCAGTTACTCCGGGGACAGACTAAGCTACACCTTC.

The chain is built from TRBV28 and TRBJ2-7; tentatively, D is TRBD1 (6 bases). The V gene's germline CDR1 is MDHEN and CDR2 SYDVKM. The V gene lost 6 bases and the J gene lost 3 bases, with 21 bases spanning the gap. This CDR3 spans 16 amino acids. The CDR3 sequence is CASRTTGTIPYYEQYF. CDR3 DNA sequence: TGTGCCAGCAGAACAACTGGGACAATCCCTTACTACGAGCAGTACTTC.

The chain recombines TRBV3-1 (or the pseudogene TRBV3-2) with TRBJ2-1; 7 positions match TRBD2. The CDR3 sequence is 13 residues long. CDR1 is LGHDT, CDR2 YNNKEL, per germline (reference sequence). With 8 bases clipped from V and 6 bases from J, the junction kept 7 bases outside the gene matches. The CDR3 DNA reads as TGTGCCAGCCTAATGGGGGGGACCAATGAGCAGTTCTTC. Translating gives CASLMGGTNEQFF.

V is TRBV27 and J is TRBJ2-1; weak D call: TRBD2 (7 bases). The ends were cut back, 6 bases at V and 5 bases at J, with 14 bases in the middle. Germline CDR1 and CDR2: MNHEY and SMNVEV (reference sequence). This CDR3 has 14 residues. The CDR3 loop is CASREGGTNNEQFF. DNA of the CDR3: TGTGCCAGCAGGGAGGGGGGGACGAACAATGAGCAGTTCTTC.

This clone came up once. The rearrangement links TRBV5-4 to TRBJ2-1, with 8 bases matching TRBD2. V shed 2 bases, J shed 0 bases, and the junction held 7 bases outside the gene matches. This CDR3 comprises 17 residues. The germline CDR1 and CDR2 sequences are SGHNT and YYREEE (reference sequence). The CDR3 DNA is TGTGCCAGCAGCTTTTCAGTAAGCGGGAGCTCCTACAATGAGCAGTTCTTC. As protein: CASSFSVSGSSYNEQFF.

The chain joins TRBV5-1 to TRBJ2-5; D could derive from TRBD1 or TRBD2 (6 bases each). With 10 bases removed from V and 5 bases from J, the gap between germline ends came to 33 bases. There are 18 residues in the CDR3. The germline V gene encodes CDR1 SGHRS and CDR2 YFSETQ. The CDR3 nucleotides are TGCGCCTCCCGAGGGGGGCAGGGGAGCCAGGGGCCAAGGGAGACCCAGTACTTC. It codes for CASRGGQGSQGPRETQYF.

This chain joins TRBV28 and TRBJ1-6, with a tentative D call TRBD1 (5 bases). Trimming left V 4 bases short and J 9 bases short, with 10 bases between. Germline V CDR1 and CDR2: MDHEN, SYDVKM. CDR3 length: 13 residues. This CDR3 reads CASSSGTVSPLHF. The CDR3, as DNA: TGTGCCAGCAGTTCGGGGACTGTTTCACCCCTCCACTTT.

This sequence joins TRBV7-2 and TRBJ2-1; a weak D match, TRBD2 (5 bases). The V gene's germline CDR1 is SGHTA and CDR2 FQGNSA. This CDR3 contains 12 residues. V dropped 11 bases and J dropped 9 bases, with 17 bases sitting between them. This CDR3 is CALGLVGSEQFF. CDR3 in DNA: TGTGCCCTAGGGCTAGTTGGGAGTGAGCAGTTCTTC.